This T cell receptor (beta chain) was identified during a study of T-cell reconstitution after alpha-beta-depleted transplantation in children. Germline trimming cut 5 bases from V and 7 bases from J; bases unmatched to any gene: 3. Germline-derived CDR1 and CDR2 are DFQATT and SNEGSKA (reference sequence). The CDR3 spans 12 residues. Molecular barcoding with unique molecular identifiers was used for the TCRbeta library. TCRdb ran MiXCR on the PCR reads and lists one entry per CDR3 protein. The sample has 75,000 to 100,000 distinct CDR3 sequences, 7.5% to 9.5% seen once. This clonotype was detected many times.

The rearrangement uses TRBV20-1 and TRBJ2-1, with 9 positions matching TRBD2. The clonotype originates from a human donor who donated a stem cell graft to a child with congenital amegakaryocytic thrombocytopenia. Sequenced here: PBMCs from the stem cell graft donor, sampled from the stem cell graft. The CDR3 DNA is TGCAGTGCTGGGACTAGCTGGAATGAGCAGTTCTTC. Protein sequence: CSAGTSWNEQFF.